This TCR beta chain was identified during a study of blood T cell repertoires in COVID-19. The CDR3 length is 17 residues. CDR1 SNHLY and CDR2 FYNNEI come from the germline V gene. V trimming: 9 bases; J trimming: 0 bases; junction bases outside the gene matches: 11. The authors' processing: Reference gene primers were amplified, and this amplification served to estimate nucleated cell counts. The assay was immunoSEQ multiplex PCR, and TCRdb's table has in-frame clones only and misses some. V and J calls plus clone size are reproduced from that table; the DNA served to infer D and trimming. The sample shows around 340,000 clones, over 70% of them seen only once.

The origin of this receptor is a young man with active or convalescent COVID-19. The V and J genes are TRBV2 and TRBJ2-3, with 11 bases matching TRBD1. Material for sequencing was peripheral blood. CDR3 nucleotides: TGTGCCAGAATACTTCAGGACAGGGGGCTTAGCACAGATACGCAGTATTTT. Its translation: CARILQDRGLSTDTQYF.